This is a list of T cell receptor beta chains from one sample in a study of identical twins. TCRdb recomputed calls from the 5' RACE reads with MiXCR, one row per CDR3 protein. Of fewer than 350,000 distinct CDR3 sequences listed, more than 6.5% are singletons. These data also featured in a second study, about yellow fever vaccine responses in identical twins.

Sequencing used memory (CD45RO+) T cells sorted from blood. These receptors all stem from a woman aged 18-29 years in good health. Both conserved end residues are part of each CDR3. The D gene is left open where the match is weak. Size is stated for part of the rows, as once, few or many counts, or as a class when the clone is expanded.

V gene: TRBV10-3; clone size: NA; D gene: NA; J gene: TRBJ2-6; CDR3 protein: CAISESKKAGANVLTF; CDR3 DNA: TGTGCCATCAGTGAGTCGAAGAAGGCTGGGGCCAACGTCCTGACTTTC
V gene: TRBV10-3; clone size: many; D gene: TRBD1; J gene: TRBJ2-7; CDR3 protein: CAISEGQGSEQYF; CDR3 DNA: TGTGCCATCAGTGAAGGACAGGGCTCCGAGCAGTACTTC
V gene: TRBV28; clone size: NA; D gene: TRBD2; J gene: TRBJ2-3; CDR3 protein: CAIQRGTSGRARDTQYF; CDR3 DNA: TGTGCCATCCAGAGAGGGACTAGCGGGAGGGCGAGAGATACGCAGTATTTT
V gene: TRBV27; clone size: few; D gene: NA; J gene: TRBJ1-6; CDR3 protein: CASTPVGGNSPLHF; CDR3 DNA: TGTGCCAGCACCCCCGTGGGGGGAAATTCACCCCTCCACTTT
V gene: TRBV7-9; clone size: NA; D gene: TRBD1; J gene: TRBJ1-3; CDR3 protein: CASSSTGVSGNTIYF; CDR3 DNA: TGTGCCAGCAGCTCAACAGGGGTTTCTGGAAACACCATATATTTT
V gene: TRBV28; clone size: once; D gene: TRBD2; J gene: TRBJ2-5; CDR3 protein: CASSPPGLAVQETQYF; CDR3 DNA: TGTGCCAGCAGTCCTCCGGGACTAGCAGTCCAAGAGACCCAGTACTTC
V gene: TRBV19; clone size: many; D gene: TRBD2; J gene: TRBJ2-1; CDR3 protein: CATKGVSGLAGRNEQFF; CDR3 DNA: TGTGCCACCAAAGGGGTCTCGGGACTAGCGGGAAGGAATGAGCAGTTCTTC
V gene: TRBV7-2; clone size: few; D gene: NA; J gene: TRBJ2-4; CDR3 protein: CASRTTATQNIQYF; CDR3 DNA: TGTGCCAGCAGGACGACAGCAACTCAAAACATTCAGTACTTC
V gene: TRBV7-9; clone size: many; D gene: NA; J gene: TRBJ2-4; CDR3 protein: CASSLARKNIQYF; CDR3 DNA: TGTGCCAGCAGCTTAGCCCGGAAAAACATTCAGTACTTC
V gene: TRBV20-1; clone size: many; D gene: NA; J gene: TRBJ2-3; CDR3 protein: CSASPSWVTDTQYF; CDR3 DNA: TGCAGTGCTAGCCCTAGTTGGGTCACAGATACGCAGTATTTT
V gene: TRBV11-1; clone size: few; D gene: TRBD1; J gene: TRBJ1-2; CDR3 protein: CASSSSTGDSVNYGYTF; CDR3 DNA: TGTGCCAGCAGCTCCTCGACAGGGGATTCGGTTAACTATGGCTACACCTTC
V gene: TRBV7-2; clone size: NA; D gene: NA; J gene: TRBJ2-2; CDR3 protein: CASSRAVTTGELFF; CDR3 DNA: TGTGCCAGCAGCCGGGCTGTCACTACCGGGGAGCTGTTTTTT
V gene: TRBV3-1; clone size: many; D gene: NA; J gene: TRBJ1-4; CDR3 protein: CASSPTGPTVKLFF; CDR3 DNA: TGTGCCAGCAGCCCGACAGGACCTACGGTAAAACTGTTTTTT
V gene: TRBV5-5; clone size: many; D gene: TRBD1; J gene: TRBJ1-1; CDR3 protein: CASSSRQGRNTEAFF; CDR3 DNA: TGTGCCAGCAGCTCAAGACAGGGACGGAACACTGAAGCTTTCTTT
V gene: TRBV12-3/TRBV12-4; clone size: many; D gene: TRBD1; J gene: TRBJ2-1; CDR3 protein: CASSLGTGTHEQFF; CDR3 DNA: TGTGCCAGCAGTTTAGGGACAGGGACCCATGAGCAGTTCTTC
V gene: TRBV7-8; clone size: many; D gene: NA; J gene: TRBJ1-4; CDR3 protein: CASSLRGYRNEKLFF; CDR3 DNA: TGTGCCAGCAGCTTACGGGGATACCGTAATGAAAAACTGTTTTTT
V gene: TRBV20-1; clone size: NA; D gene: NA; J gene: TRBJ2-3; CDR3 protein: CSAKTLEGWSTDTQYF; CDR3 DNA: TGCAGTGCCAAAACCCTCGAGGGGTGGAGCACAGATACGCAGTATTTT
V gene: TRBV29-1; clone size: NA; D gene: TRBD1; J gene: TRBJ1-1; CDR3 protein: CSAMDRLNTEAFF; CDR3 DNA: TGCAGCGCAATGGACAGGTTGAACACTGAAGCTTTCTTT
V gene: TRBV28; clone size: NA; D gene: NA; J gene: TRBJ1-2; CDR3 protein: CASSLAQHGYTF; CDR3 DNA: TGTGCCAGCAGTTTAGCTCAACATGGCTACACCTTC
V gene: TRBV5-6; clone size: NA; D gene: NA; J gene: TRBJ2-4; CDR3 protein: CASSLGGGRGNIQYF; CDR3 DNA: TGTGCCAGCAGCTTGGGGGGAGGAAGGGGAAACATTCAGTACTTC
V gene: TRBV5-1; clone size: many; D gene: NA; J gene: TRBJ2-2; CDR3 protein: CASSQQANTGELFF; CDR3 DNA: TGCGCCAGCAGCCAACAGGCGAACACCGGGGAGCTGTTTTTT
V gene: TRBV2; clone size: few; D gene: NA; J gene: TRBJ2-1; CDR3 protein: CASSPGTFYNEQFF; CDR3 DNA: TGTGCCAGCAGTCCCGGGACTTTCTACAATGAGCAGTTCTTC
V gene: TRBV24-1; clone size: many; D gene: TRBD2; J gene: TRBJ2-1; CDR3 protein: CATSDLRTSGSFINEQFF; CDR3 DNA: TGTGCCACCAGTGATTTAAGGACTAGCGGGAGTTTTATCAATGAGCAGTTCTTC
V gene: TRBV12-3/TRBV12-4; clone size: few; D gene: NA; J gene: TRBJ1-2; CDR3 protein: CASSPGTELRTF; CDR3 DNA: TGTGCCAGCAGTCCCGGGACGGAACTTCGAACCTTC
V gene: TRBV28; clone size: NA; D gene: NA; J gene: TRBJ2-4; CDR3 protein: CASSLYRILAKNIQYF; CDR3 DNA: TGTGCCAGCAGTTTATACCGGATTTTAGCCAAAAACATTCAGTACTTC
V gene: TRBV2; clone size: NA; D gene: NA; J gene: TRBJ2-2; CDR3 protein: CASSNESAGELFF; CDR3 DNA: TGTGCCAGCAGTAACGAGTCCGCGGGGGAGCTGTTTTTT
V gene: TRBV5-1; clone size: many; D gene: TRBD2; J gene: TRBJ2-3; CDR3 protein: CASSNGKGGAGTDTQYF; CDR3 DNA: TGCGCCAGCAGCAATGGCAAGGGAGGGGCCGGCACAGATACGCAGTATTTT
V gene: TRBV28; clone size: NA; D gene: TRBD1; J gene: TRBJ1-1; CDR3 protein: CASRSQGALNTEAFF; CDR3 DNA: TGTGCCAGCAGGTCCCAGGGGGCTCTGAACACTGAAGCTTTCTTT
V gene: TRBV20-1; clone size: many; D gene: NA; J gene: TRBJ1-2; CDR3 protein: CSARDPRTANYGYTF; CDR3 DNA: TGCAGTGCTAGAGATCCCCGGACAGCCAACTATGGCTACACCTTC
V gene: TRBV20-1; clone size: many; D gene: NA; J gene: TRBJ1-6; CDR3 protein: CSARGIGSPGNSPLHF; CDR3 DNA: TGCAGTGCTAGAGGGATTGGCAGCCCGGGTAATTCACCCCTCCACTTT
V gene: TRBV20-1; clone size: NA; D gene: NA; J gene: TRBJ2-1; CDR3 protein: CSARDSSGSPSYNEQFF; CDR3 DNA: TGCAGTGCTAGAGATTCAAGCGGTTCCCCCTCCTACAATGAGCAGTTCTTC
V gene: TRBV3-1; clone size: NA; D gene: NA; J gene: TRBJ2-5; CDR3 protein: CASSRVGETQYF; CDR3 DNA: TGTGCCAGCAGCAGGGTTGGAGAGACCCAGTACTTC
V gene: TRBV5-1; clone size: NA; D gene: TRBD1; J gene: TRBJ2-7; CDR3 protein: CASSLGPGQGPYEQYF; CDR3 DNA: TGCGCCAGCAGCTTGGGTCCGGGACAGGGACCCTACGAGCAGTACTTC
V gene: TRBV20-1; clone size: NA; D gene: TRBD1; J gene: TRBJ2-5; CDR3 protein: CSALEAGTGGIQETQYF; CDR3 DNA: TGCAGTGCCTTAGAGGCCGGGACAGGGGGAATCCAAGAGACCCAGTACTTC